This T cell receptor beta chain was identified during a study of patients and donors after allogeneic stem cell transplantation. TCRdb re-analysed the RT-PCR reads in MiXCR, keeping a single row per CDR3 protein. Of almost 90,000 distinct CDR3 sequences in the sample, less than 5% were seen once. This clonotype was seen at least ten times. The CDR3 totals 15 residues. V trimming: 6 bases; J trimming: 6 bases; junction bases outside the gene matches: 14. The germline CDR1 and CDR2 sequences are DFQATT and SNEGSKA (reference sequence). The receptor was derived from a human donor who was either an allogeneic HSCT recipient or a stem cell or donor lymphocyte infusion donor (not recorded which). It is not recorded whose cells these are; they may come from a transplant donor. Material for sequencing was blood, either unsorted or a sorted T cell fraction (not recorded which). This sequence joins TRBV20-1 and TRBJ2-3; 8 bases are a match to TRBD2. The CDR3 DNA sequence: TGCAGTGCGCCCGCCCCTCGGGGGGGCCCGGATACGCAGTATTTT. Protein product: CSAPAPRGGPDTQYF.